These 15 T cell receptor beta chains were all obtained from the same sample, sequenced in a study of PD-L1 blockade in urothelial cancer. Clones were sequenced by immunoSEQ multiplex PCR, and TCRdb holds only the in-frame ones, with some missing. The sample records about 2,300 clones, 35% to 45% being singletons. Sequencing used tumor tissue, obtained before atezolizumab (anti-PD-L1) treatment. The receptors derive from a man between 60 and 75 years old with urothelial cancer.

This clone is classed as medium-sized. This chain joins TRBV11-3 and TRBJ2-3; the match to TRBD2 covers 8 bases. Trimming removed 1 base from V and 2 bases from J; junction bases left unmatched: 5. The CDR3 length is 16 residues. CDR1 SGHNT and CDR2 YENEEA come from the germline V gene. The CDR3 loop reads CASSLVPGGSTDTQYF. CDR3 in DNA: TGTGCCAGCAGCTTAGTGCCGGGGGGGTCCACAGATACGCAGTATTTT.

V and J are TRBV18 and TRBJ2-7; TRBD1 matches at 12 bases. With 4 bases clipped from V and 5 bases from J, the junction kept 6 bases outside the gene matches. The germline gives CDR1 KGHSH, CDR2 LQKENI. The CDR3 covers 15 residues. CDR3 nucleotide sequence: TGTGCCAGCTCACTGCACGGGACAGGGGGCGACGAGCAGTACTTC. Its protein is CASSLHGTGGDEQYF.

The V and J genes are TRBV19 and TRBJ2-3; D gene uncertain. The germline CDR1 and CDR2 sequences are LNHDA and SQIVND (reference sequence). The CDR3 runs to 15 residues. Trimming left V 3 bases short and J 0 bases short, with 10 bases between. CDR3 protein: CASSIGQISTDTQYF. CDR3 nucleotide sequence: TGTGCCAGTAGTATCGGGCAGATAAGCACAGATACGCAGTATTTT.

This sequence joins TRBV9 and TRBJ1-3, with D unclear. V lost 5 bases to trimming and J lost 0 bases, with 9 bases between them. The CDR3 loop spans 14 amino acids. CDR1 is SGDLS and CDR2 is YYNGEE in the germline V gene. The CDR3 is CASSEPYSGNTIYF. The CDR3, as DNA: TGTGCCAGCAGTGAACCGTACTCTGGAAACACCATATATTTT.

Only a few counts were recorded for this clone. The chain recombines TRBV10-3 with TRBJ2-7; D is possibly TRBD2 (7 bases). CDR1 ENHRY and CDR2 SYGVKD come from the germline V gene. CDR3 length: 15 residues. V gave up 0 bases and J gave up 6 bases, with 15 bases separating them. The CDR3 loop is CAISESGGRLGEQYF. CDR3 sequence (DNA): TGTGCCATCAGTGAGTCGGGGGGGCGCTTGGGCGAGCAGTACTTC.

The V call is TRBV5-1, the J call TRBJ2-2; D perhaps matches TRBD2 (5 bases). Germline-derived CDR1 and CDR2 are SGHRS and YFSETQ. Trimming pared 4 bases from V and 0 bases from J, leaving 13 bases between. This CDR3 comprises 16 residues. CDR3 DNA: TGCGCCAGCAGCATGTTACTAGGATCGAACACCGGGGAGCTGTTTTTT. It codes for CASSMLLGSNTGELFF.

The rearrangement uses TRBV29-1 and TRBJ1-1, with D unclear. Trimming shortened V by 1 base and J by 2 bases, and 8 bases separated the two germline ends. CDR3 length equals 13 residues. Germline V gives CDR1 SQVTM, CDR2 ANQGSEA. The CDR3 reads CSVEVQENTEAFF. As DNA, the CDR3 is TGCAGCGTTGAAGTGCAAGAAAACACTGAAGCTTTCTTT. The full variable domain, its missing parts supplied by reference TRBV29-1 and TRBJ1-1, is SAVISQKPSRDICQRGTSLTIQCQVDSQVTMMFWYRQQPGQSLTLIATANQGSEATYESGFVIDKFPISRPNLTFSTLTVSNMSPEDSSIYLCSVEVQENTEAFFGQGTRLTVV.

This clone was picked up a small number of times. The chain recombines TRBV6-8 with TRBJ2-3; no clear D gene. CDR3 length equals 12 residues. CDR1 MNHGY and CDR2 SAAAGT come from the germline V gene. V lost 6 bases, J lost 2 bases, and 6 bases lay in between. Here the CDR3 DNA reads TGTGCCAGCAGCCACGACACAGATACGCAGTATTTT. As protein: CASSHDTDTQYF.

The V call is TRBV6-8, the J call TRBJ2-3; unclear D gene. V shed 5 bases and J shed 2 bases, with 8 bases lying between them. The CDR3 runs 13 residues. Germline assignment: CDR1 MNHGY and CDR2 SAAAGT. The CDR3 loop reads CASSRVHTDTQYF. The CDR3 DNA reads as TGTGCCAGCAGTCGGGTGCACACAGATACGCAGTATTTT.

This clone is classed as medium-sized. The chain links TRBV6-8 to TRBJ2-7; 7 nucleotides line up with TRBD1. This CDR3 has 14 residues. CDR1 is MNHGY and CDR2 is SAAAGT in the germline V gene. V was pared by 7 bases and J by 1 base, with 7 bases of the junction left unmatched. CDR3 in DNA: TGTGCCAGCAAAGAACAGGGGAAGTCCTACGAGCAGTACTTC. The encoded protein is CASKEQGKSYEQYF.

The chain employs TRBV4-1 and TRBJ1-1; the D gene is possibly TRBD1 (5 bases). In germline, CDR1 is MGHRA, CDR2 YSYEKL. V dropped 1 base and J dropped 2 bases, with 8 bases sitting between them. The CDR3 sequence is 14 residues long. DNA for the CDR3: TGCGCCAGCAGCCAAGTCGGGACTAACACTGAAGCTTTCTTT. This sequence encodes CASSQVGTNTEAFF.

The chain links TRBV19 to TRBJ2-5; 9 bases agree with TRBD1. CDR3 length equals 14 residues. Germline V gives CDR1 LNHDA, CDR2 SQIVND (reference sequence). V gave up 6 bases and J gave up 7 bases; unmatched junction bases: 9. DNA of the CDR3: TGTGCCAGTAGGCTGGGACAGGGTATTGGGACCCAGTACTTC. This gives the protein CASRLGQGIGTQYF.

The rearrangement uses TRBV9 and TRBJ1-3; 7 bases match TRBD1. Per the germline V gene, CDR1 is SGDLS and CDR2 is YYNGEE. The trim removed 0 bases at V and 1 base at J, leaving 4 bases unmatched. The CDR3 has 16 amino acids. Written as DNA, the CDR3 is TGTGCCAGCAGCGTAGCGACAGGGCTTTCTGGAAACACCATATATTTT. Encoded protein: CASSVATGLSGNTIYF.

This clone was detected only a few times. The junction and the germline gene differ at one end; a read error may be behind it. The CDR3 region is CASSPGLAGGHNEQFF. CDR3 in DNA: TGTGCCAGCAGCCCTGGACTAGCGGGGGGCCACAATGAACAGTTCTTC. The chain recombines TRBV9 with TRBJ2-1, with 14 bases fitting TRBD2. The CDR3 is 16 residues long. Germline assignment: CDR1 SGDLS and CDR2 YYNGEE.

The V and J genes are TRBV6-8 and TRBJ2-7, with 13 bases aligning to TRBD2. Germline V gene sequence: CDR1 MNHGY, CDR2 SAAAGT. Losses at the gene ends were 5 bases for V and 5 bases for J; bases not matched to a gene: 3. The CDR3 is 14 amino acids. The CDR3 is CASSRLAGGNEQYF. DNA for the CDR3: TGTGCCAGCAGTCGACTAGCGGGAGGTAACGAGCAGTACTTC.